This is a list of T cell receptor beta chains from one sample in a study of blood T cell repertoires in COVID-19. Generated by immunoSEQ multiplex PCR, the TCRdb table keeps only in-frame clones and is missing some. The data show 310,000 or so clones, with 70% to 90% seen just once and roughly 1.9% held by the top ten. Sequenced input: peripheral blood. These receptors all stem from a woman under 40 who had recovered from COVID-19. CDR3s include the opening cysteine and the closing phenylalanine or tryptophan. D genes are given only for firm matches. Some rows have no size entry. The others give once, few or many, or a class for an expanded clone.

CDR3 length	clone size	V gene	J gene	D gene	CDR3 protein	CDR3 DNA
14	.	TRBV5-1	TRBJ2-3	.	CASTSGLFIDTQYF	TGCGCCAGCACATCCGGACTTTTCATAGATACGCAGTATTTT
16	.	TRBV14	TRBJ2-2	TRBD2	CASSPLAGVYTGELFF	TGTGCCAGCAGCCCCTTGGCGGGGGTGTACACCGGGGAGCTGTTTTTT
15	few	TRBV18	TRBJ1-5	TRBD1	CASSPQDRGRQPQHF	TGTGCCAGCTCACCACAGGACAGGGGGCGGCAGCCCCAGCATTTT
14	.	TRBV9	TRBJ2-7	.	CASSVGPTVDEQYF	TGTGCCAGCAGCGTAGGCCCTACCGTCGACGAGCAGTACTTC
14	.	TRBV2	TRBJ1-5	.	CASSRQPNNQPQHF	TGTGCCAGCAGTCGACAGCCAAACAATCAGCCCCAGCATTTT
15	.	TRBV18	TRBJ1-5	.	CASSPFGQGDQPQHF	TGTGCCAGCTCACCATTCGGGCAGGGTGATCAGCCCCAGCATTTT
15	once	TRBV19	TRBJ2-7	TRBD2	CASSIGLAGNDEQYF	TGTGCCAGTAGTATCGGACTAGCGGGAAACGACGAGCAGTACTTC
13	.	TRBV19	TRBJ2-7	.	CASSIGGAGEQYF	TGTGCCAGTAGTATCGGAGGGGCGGGCGAGCAGTACTTC
13	.	TRBV24-1	TRBJ1-5	.	CATSRGGDQPQHF	TGTGCCACCAGTCGGGGGGGAGATCAGCCCCAGCATTTT
17	.	TRBV18	TRBJ2-6	.	CASSFRAGASGANVLTF	TGTGCCAGCTCATTTCGCGCGGGGGCTTCTGGGGCCAACGTCCTGACTTTC
17	.	TRBV7-8	TRBJ2-3	TRBD2	CASSPLSYGRGTDTQYF	TGTGCCAGCAGCCCCCTTTCATACGGGAGGGGAACAGATACGCAGTATTTT
11	.	TRBV11-2	TRBJ2-1	.	CASRSGNEQFF	TGTGCCAGCAGATCGGGGAATGAGCAGTTCTTC
13	.	TRBV6-1	TRBJ2-1	TRBD2	CASSEFAGAEQFF	TGTGCCAGCAGTGAATTTGCGGGAGCTGAGCAGTTCTTC
14	.	TRBV30	TRBJ2-5	.	CAWSRGGWGETQYF	TGTGCCTGGAGTAGGGGGGGCTGGGGAGAGACCCAGTACTTC
14	.	TRBV5-1	TRBJ1-1	TRBD1	CASSSETGGTEAFF	TGCGCCAGCAGCTCAGAGACAGGGGGGACTGAAGCTTTCTTT
15	.	TRBV28	TRBJ2-7	TRBD1	CASSLMARGFDEQYF	TGTGCCAGCAGTCTAATGGCCAGGGGGTTCGACGAGCAGTACTTC
14	.	TRBV27	TRBJ1-1	.	CASSLYAVNTEAFF	TGTGCCAGCAGTTTATATGCAGTGAACACTGAAGCTTTCTTT
12	.	TRBV19	TRBJ1-5	.	CASSIVEQPQHF	TGTGCCAGTAGTATTGTAGAACAGCCCCAGCATTTT
15	.	TRBV2	TRBJ2-5	TRBD2	CASSELSGVQETQYF	TGTGCCAGCAGTGAATTAAGCGGGGTACAAGAGACCCAGTACTTC
15	.	TRBV4-2	TRBJ2-1	TRBD2	CASSQGGRAREEQFF	TGTGCCAGCAGCCAAGGCGGGAGGGCCCGCGAGGAGCAGTTCTTC
13	few	TRBV11-3	TRBJ1-6	.	CASSLGQNSPLHF	TGTGCCAGCAGCCTGGGCCAAAATTCACCCCTCCACTTT
14	.	TRBV7-9	TRBJ2-3	.	CASSSVSDTDTQYF	TGTGCCAGCAGCTCAGTTAGCGACACAGATACGCAGTATTTT